A selection of T cell receptor beta chains follows, all from one sample in a study of shared clonotypes between healthy human individuals. The method was immunoSEQ multiplex PCR; TCRdb's version includes in-frame clones alone and lacks a portion of them. The table includes around 370,000 clones, 90% to 98% detected once. Sequenced sample: memory CD8+ T cells sorted from blood. These receptors all stem from a man under 40 in good health. The CDR3 runs from the conserved cysteine through the conserved F or W. Fields, in order: D gene, J gene, V gene, clone size, CDR3 DNA, CDR3 protein. D genes are given only for firm matches. Clone size, where shown, is once, few, many, or a class for clones that have expanded.

>NA|TRBJ1-1|TRBV10-2|once
TGCGCCAGCAGTGAGAGTTGGACTGAAGCTTTCTTT
CASSESWTEAFF
>NA|TRBJ2-2|TRBV25-1|NA
TGTGCCAGCAGTGAACAGGGGAACGGGGAGCTGTTTTTT
CASSEQGNGELFF
>NA|TRBJ2-6|TRBV7-9|NA
TGTGCCAGCACCGCTGGTAACCACCTCTGGGCCAACGTCCTGACTTTC
CASTAGNHLWANVLTF
>NA|TRBJ1-5|TRBV19|NA
TGTGCCAGTAGTACCCAGGGAAGCAATCAGCCCCAGCATTTT
CASSTQGSNQPQHF
>TRBD1|TRBJ2-2|TRBV9|once
TGTGCCAGCAGCGTAGCCGGGACAGGGGAGGCCGGGGAGCTGTTTTTT
CASSVAGTGEAGELFF
>NA|TRBJ2-2|TRBV18|NA
TGTGCCAGCTCACCGGGTGAACCGCCCGGGGAGCTGTTTTTT
CASSPGEPPGELFF
>TRBD2|TRBJ2-4|TRBV7-9|NA
TGTGCCAGCAGCAACTTCGGGGGGGACATTCAGTACTTC
CASSNFGGDIQYF
>NA|TRBJ2-5|TRBV19|NA
TGTGCCAGTGGGACCCAAGAGACCCAGTACTTC
CASGTQETQYF
>NA|TRBJ1-3|TRBV28|NA
TGTGCCAGCAGTTTATGGGACATTGGAAACACCATATATTTT
CASSLWDIGNTIYF
>NA|TRBJ2-5|TRBV18|NA
TGTGCCAGCTCACCAGGGGGGCAAGAGACCCAGTACTTC
CASSPGGQETQYF
>NA|TRBJ1-6|TRBV28|NA
TGTGCCAGCACTTCCTATTACGGGTACTCCTATAATTCACCCCTCCACTTT
CASTSYYGYSYNSPLHF
>TRBD2|TRBJ2-2|TRBV5-6|NA
TGTGCCAGCAGCGGATTAGCGGGGGCGAACACCGGGGAGCTGTTTTTT
CASSGLAGANTGELFF
>TRBD1|TRBJ1-4|TRBV19|NA
TGTGCCAGTAGTTTTGGATGGACAGGGGGGATTGAAAAACTGTTTTTT
CASSFGWTGGIEKLFF
>TRBD2|TRBJ2-7|TRBV30|NA
TGTGCCTGGAGCCCTAGCGGGAGAGCATACGAGCAGTACTTC
CAWSPSGRAYEQYF
>NA|TRBJ1-5|TRBV5-1|NA
TGCGCCAGCAGCTTGGAGGGAGTGGGCAATCAGCCCCAGCATTTT
CASSLEGVGNQPQHF
>NA|TRBJ2-1|TRBV5-1|NA
TGCGCCAGCAGCTTGGATCTTCTCAGCTACAATGAGCAGTTCTTC
CASSLDLLSYNEQFF
>NA|TRBJ2-3|TRBV5-4|NA
TGTGCCAGCAGCTTGAGTTGGGGCACAGATACGCAGTATTTT
CASSLSWGTDTQYF
>NA|TRBJ1-5|TRBV5-8|NA
TGTGCCAGCAGCTTGTGGGGGAATCAGCCCCAGCATTTT
CASSLWGNQPQHF
>TRBD1|TRBJ2-1|TRBV14|NA
TGTGCCAGCAGCCCAGTCAAAGGGACAGCCTACAATGAGCAGTTCTTC
CASSPVKGTAYNEQFF
>TRBD2|TRBJ2-7|TRBV28|NA
TGTGCCAGCAGTGGGACTAGCGGGAGGGCCTGGGTTCGCGAGCAGTACTTC
CASSGTSGRAWVREQYF
>NA|TRBJ1-3|TRBV30|NA
TGTGCCTGGAGGCGGGGAGCCTCTGGAAACACCATATATTTT
CAWRRGASGNTIYF
>NA|TRBJ1-2|TRBV18|NA
TGTGCCAGCTCACCAGCCAGGGGAAAGTATGGCTACACCTTC
CASSPARGKYGYTF
>TRBD1|TRBJ2-5|TRBV29-1|NA
TGCAGCGTTGTGGACAGGGAGGAGACCCAGTACTTC
CSVVDREETQYF
>NA|TRBJ2-7|TRBV30|NA
TGTGCCTGGGCCCTCGCGGGCGAGCAGTACTTC
CAWALAGEQYF
>NA|TRBJ2-7|TRBV10-2|NA
TGCGCCAGCAGTGAGAGGGGTCGAGGGAGGAAAACCTACGAGCAGTACTTC
CASSERGRGRKTYEQYF
>NA|TRBJ2-1|TRBV19|NA
TGTGCCAGTAGGGGTCGGCAGGGAAGCTCCTACAATGAGCAGTTCTTC
CASRGRQGSSYNEQFF
>TRBD2|TRBJ2-7|TRBV19|NA
TGTGCCAGTTCCCGAGCGGGAGGGCCCTACGAGCAGTACTTC
CASSRAGGPYEQYF
>TRBD2|TRBJ2-7|TRBV5-5|NA
TGTGCCAGCAGCTTGGACGAATTTAGCGGGACGGTGTACGAGCAGTACTTC
CASSLDEFSGTVYEQYF
>NA|TRBJ2-1|TRBV30|NA
TGTGCCTGGAGTGCCCTCAATGAGCAGTTCTTC
CAWSALNEQFF
>TRBD2|TRBJ2-3|TRBV5-5|NA
TGTGCCAGCAGCTTGGTTAGCGGGGGCGGTGCTAGCACAGATACGCAGTATTTT
CASSLVSGGGASTDTQYF
>NA|TRBJ2-7|TRBV6-5|once
TGTGCCAGCAGTCCACAGGGTTATAGCTCCTACGAGCAGTACTTC
CASSPQGYSSYEQYF
>NA|TRBJ1-2|TRBV11-3|NA
TGTGCCAGCAGCTCGACCGGACAGTTGGGAGGCTACACCTTC
CASSSTGQLGGYTF
>NA|TRBJ1-1|TRBV7-3|NA
TGTGCCAGGTTTTCGGGGGGGAACACTGAAGCTTTCTTT
CARFSGGNTEAFF
>NA|TRBJ2-2|TRBV27|NA
TGTGCCAGCAAACCGCCGTCTTTTGGGGAGCTGTTTTTT
CASKPPSFGELFF
>NA|TRBJ1-5|TRBV28|NA
TGTGCCAGCAGTTTAGGGGCCCAACAGGGAGATCAGCCCCAGCATTTT
CASSLGAQQGDQPQHF
>NA|TRBJ2-2|TRBV7-8|once
TGTGCCAGCACCCTTAACAGACTAGTGGCCTTATCCGGGGAGCTGTTTTTT
CASTLNRLVALSGELFF
>TRBD1|TRBJ1-2|TRBV6-5|NA
TGTGCCAGCAGTTACTTCCAGGGGGCGGATGGCTACACCTTC
CASSYFQGADGYTF
>TRBD1|TRBJ1-2|TRBV15|NA
TGTGCCACCAGCAGAGCCCGAACAGGGGACTATGGCTACACCTTC
CATSRARTGDYGYTF
>NA|TRBJ2-7|TRBV7-3|NA
TGTGCCAGCAGCTTGGGCTCCTACGAGCAGTACTTC
CASSLGSYEQYF
>NA|TRBJ1-3|TRBV6-1|NA
TGTGCCAGCAGTGAATGGGGAAACACCATATATTTT
CASSEWGNTIYF
>NA|TRBJ1-4|TRBV6-1|NA
TGTGCCAGCAGAAGGAAGAATGGGGAAAAACTGTTTTTT
CASRRKNGEKLFF